Following are 4 T cell receptor beta chains from one sample sequenced in a study of PD-L1 blockade in urothelial cancer. Produced via immunoSEQ multiplex PCR; TCRdb's table is partial and in-frame only. The data hold more than 40,000 clones, with more than 70% observed a single time. This sample comprised PBMCs, obtained around atezolizumab (anti-PD-L1) treatment. Receptor source: a woman aged 60-70 years with urothelial cancer.

This chain joins TRBV6-6 and TRBJ1-6; 9 nucleotides match TRBD1. The CDR3 runs 14 residues. J lost 8 bases, V lost 6 bases, and 5 bases had no gene match. Germline V lookup: CDR1 MNHNY, CDR2 SVGAGI (reference sequence). The CDR3 loop is CASSHRDRDSPLHF. The DNA of the CDR3 is TGTGCCAGCAGCCACCGGGACAGGGATTCACCCCTCCACTTT.

A single count supports this clone. J is TRBJ2-1 and V is TRBV7-2; possible D gene TRBD2, 5 bases. There are 15 residues in the CDR3. Germline loops: CDR1 SGHTA, CDR2 FQGNSA. Trimming removed 5 bases from V and 1 base from J, with 12 bases in between. CDR3 sequence: CASSPGSLSYNEQFF. As DNA, the CDR3 is TGTGCCAGCAGCCCGGGGAGCCTTTCCTACAATGAGCAGTTCTTC.

This chain uses TRBV9 with TRBJ2-3; D uncertain. Germline assignment: CDR1 SGDLS and CDR2 YYNGEE. The V and J ends lost 0 bases and 1 base respectively, with 6 bases between them. The CDR3 is 14 amino acids. The CDR3 reads CASSVAPGTDTQYF. The CDR3 DNA reads TGTGCCAGCAGCGTAGCGCCGGGCACAGATACGCAGTATTTT.

The chain uses TRBV7-6 and TRBJ2-2; D not certain. Trimming took 3 bases from V and 5 from J, leaving 13 bases between them. Germline CDR1 and CDR2: SGHVS and FNYEAQ. The CDR3 consists of 15 residues. CDR3 sequence (DNA): TGTGCCAGCAGCTTGGGCCGATTTAATACCGGGGAGCTGTTTTTT. Its protein is CASSLGRFNTGELFF.